This entry concerns a single TCR beta chain. Its target is unknown. The junction does not match germline at one end; this may be a read error. Only in-frame clones appear in the TCRdb table, and some are missing; sequencing was by immunoSEQ multiplex PCR. The sample holds about 1.1 million clones, around 78% seen once. The data are from a study of shared clonotypes between healthy human individuals. Study details: Ranging from 18 to 49 in age, donors were a couple of women and a few men. Study observations and caveats: Apart from blood, nothing was sampled; tissue repertoires likely differ.

This CDR3 comprises 12 residues. Germline V gene sequence: CDR1 MNHNS, CDR2 SASEGT. Sequencing input: memory CD4+ T cells from PBMCs. Described subset: CD45RA-negative fraction. J is TRBJ2-3 and V is TRBV6-1; the D gene is possibly TRBD1 (5 bases). The origin of this receptor is a young man in good health. Some clones in this sample may be carry-over from other donors' samples. The CDR3 nucleotides are TGCGCCAGCAAAAGGGGCCTGGATACGCAGTATTTT. This sequence encodes CASKRGLDTQYF.